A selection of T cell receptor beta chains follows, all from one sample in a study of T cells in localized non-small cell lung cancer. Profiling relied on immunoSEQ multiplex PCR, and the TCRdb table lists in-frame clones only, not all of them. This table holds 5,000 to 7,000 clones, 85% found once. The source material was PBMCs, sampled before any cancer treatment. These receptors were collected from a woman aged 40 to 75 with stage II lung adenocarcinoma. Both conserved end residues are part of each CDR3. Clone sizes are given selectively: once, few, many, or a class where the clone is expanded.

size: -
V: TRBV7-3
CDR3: CASSSDSASGANVLTF

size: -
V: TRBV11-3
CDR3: CASSVRTAGYTF

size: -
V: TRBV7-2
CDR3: CASSYQSGSQETQYF

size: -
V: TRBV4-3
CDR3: CASSQEVTGTVVFGYTF

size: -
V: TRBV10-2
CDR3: CASSEEVGWENQQFF

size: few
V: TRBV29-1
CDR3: CSVETVSGNTEAFF

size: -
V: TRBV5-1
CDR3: CASRRELDTEAFF

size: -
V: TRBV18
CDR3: CASSPNPRQFSNQPQHF

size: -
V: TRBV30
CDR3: CAWSVHGKGGRYGYTF

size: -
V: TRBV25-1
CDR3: CASSGIGGRYNEQFF

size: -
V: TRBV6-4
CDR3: CASSDPRTSGRAQETQYF

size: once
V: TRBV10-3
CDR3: CAIRAREGQPQHF

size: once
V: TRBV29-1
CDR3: CSVTTASSGNTIYF

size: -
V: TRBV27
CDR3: CASSLSRTPGDTQYF

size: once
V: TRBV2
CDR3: CASSEGSVWNEQFF

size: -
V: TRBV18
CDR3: CASSPQGNEQYF

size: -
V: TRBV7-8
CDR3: CASSLLAGEGAGELFF

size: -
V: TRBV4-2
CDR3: CASSPSPGGRGTDTQYF

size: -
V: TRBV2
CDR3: CASSLEIGQQYF

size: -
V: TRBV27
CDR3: CASSLSPLAGVRTDTQYF

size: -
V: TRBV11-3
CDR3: CASSFSTGTEAFF

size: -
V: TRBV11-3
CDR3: CASSPGTDLNTEAFF

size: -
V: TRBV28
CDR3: CATRQGGRHGYTF

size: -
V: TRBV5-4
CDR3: CASSLQGYEAFF

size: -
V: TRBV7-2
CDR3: CASSLGTGVIYEQYF

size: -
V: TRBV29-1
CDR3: CSVEGRDSQHRGAVF

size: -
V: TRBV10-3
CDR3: CAISESPPQTPQYF

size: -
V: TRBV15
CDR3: CATSRDFQETQYF

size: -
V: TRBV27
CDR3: CASSLSGGETQYF

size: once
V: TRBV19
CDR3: CASKIGQGNQPQHF

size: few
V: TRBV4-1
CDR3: CASSQEEAFLAGGTDTQYF

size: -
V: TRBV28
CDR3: CASLGHHNTEAFF

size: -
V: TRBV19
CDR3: CASSIGQINSNQPQHF

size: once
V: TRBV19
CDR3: CASSNGGLLGYTF

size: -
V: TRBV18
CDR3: CASSTGRNTEAFF

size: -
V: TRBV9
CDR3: CASSTRGRGNEKLFF

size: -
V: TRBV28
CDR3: CASSFRGNTEAFF

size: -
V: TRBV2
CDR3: CAREREPNTGELFF

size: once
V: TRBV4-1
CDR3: CASSPRTSGSTDTQYF

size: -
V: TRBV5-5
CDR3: CASSLWWSGREQYF

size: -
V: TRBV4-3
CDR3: CASSQGGSGHFRNEQFF

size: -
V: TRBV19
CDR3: CASSSLAGGPRTGELFF

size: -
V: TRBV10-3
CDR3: CAISEPGGQRETQYF

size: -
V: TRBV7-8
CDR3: CASSLWSGNTEAFF

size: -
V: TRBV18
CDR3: CASSPNPRGNYEQYF

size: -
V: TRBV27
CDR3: CASSFRPSGFQETQYF

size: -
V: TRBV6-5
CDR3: CASKFRRTDSYEQYF

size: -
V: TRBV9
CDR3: CASSVEDRISYEQYF

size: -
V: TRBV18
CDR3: CASSPQIQETQYF

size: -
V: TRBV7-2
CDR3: CASIMTGGPQETQYF

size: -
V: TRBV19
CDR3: CASSIFTGVRDTDTQYF

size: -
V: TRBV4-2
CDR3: CASTHNGQNEKLFF

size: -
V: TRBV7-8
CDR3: CASSLGEFRRSNEQFF

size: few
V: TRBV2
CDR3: CASSFGQGAESPLHF